This T cell receptor beta chain was identified during a study of shared clonotypes between healthy human individuals. Using approximately 200 ng DNA, approximately 30,000 T cell genomes, the sorted-subset replicate PCRs were run. Using immunoSEQ multiplex PCR, the repertoire was profiled, and TCRdb retains in-frame clones only, with some absent. The sample shows about 2.2 million clones, around 93% of them seen only once. Worth noting for this clone: The antigen is undetermined.

Broader study findings: When naive CD4 clonotypes were compared across four donors, around 5% were shared.

Naive CD8 cells lacked CD45RO and underwent positive selection for CCR7, leaving out terminally differentiated effector memory CD45RA+ cells. V was cut by 0 bases and J by 7 bases, with 16 bases left in between. This CDR3 contains 16 residues. CDR1 MNHEY and CDR2 SVGAGI come from the germline V gene. The sequencing sample was made of naive CD8+ T cells from PBMCs. The TCR comes from a young man in good health. Some clones in this sample may be carry-over from other donors' samples. V gene TRBV6-5 combines with J gene TRBJ2-1, with TRBD2 as a possible D gene (5 bases). The CDR3 is CASSYSWGVVANEQFF. In DNA form, the CDR3 reads TGTGCCAGCAGTTACTCTTGGGGAGTGGTCGCGAATGAGCAGTTCTTC.